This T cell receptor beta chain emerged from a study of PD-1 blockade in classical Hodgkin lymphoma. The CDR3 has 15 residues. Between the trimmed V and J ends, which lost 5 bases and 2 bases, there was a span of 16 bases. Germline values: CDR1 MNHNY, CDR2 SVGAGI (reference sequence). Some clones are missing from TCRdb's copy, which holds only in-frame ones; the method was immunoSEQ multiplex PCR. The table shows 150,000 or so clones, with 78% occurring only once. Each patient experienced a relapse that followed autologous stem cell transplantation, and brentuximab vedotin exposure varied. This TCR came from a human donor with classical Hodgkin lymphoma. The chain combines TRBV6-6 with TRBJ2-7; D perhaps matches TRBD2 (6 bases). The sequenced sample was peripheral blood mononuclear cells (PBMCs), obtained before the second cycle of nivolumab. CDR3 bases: TGTGCCAGCAGTCGGAATAGCGGCACAACCTACGAGCAGTACTTC. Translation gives CASSRNSGTTYEQYF.